This entry lists 14 T cell receptor beta chains sequenced from one sample in a study of shared clonotypes between healthy human individuals. Produced via immunoSEQ multiplex PCR; TCRdb's table is partial and in-frame only. The data hold about 710,000 clones, with around 70% observed a single time. Sequencing was done on a sample of memory CD4+ T cells sorted from blood. Subset in this sample: CD45RA-negative fraction. These receptors all stem from a woman under 40 in good health.

This clone was seen just once. This chain links TRBV28 with TRBJ2-6; a possible D gene is TRBD2 (5 bases). CDR3 length: 15 amino acids. Looked up from germline, CDR1 is MDHEN and CDR2 is SYDVKM. Between the trimmed V and J ends, which lost 8 bases and 0 bases, there was a span of 11 bases. The CDR3 sequence is CASLAGHSGANVLTF. CDR3 nucleotide sequence: TGTGCCAGCCTTGCGGGTCACTCTGGGGCCAACGTCCTGACTTTC.

This chain joins TRBV28 and TRBJ2-6; D possibly corresponds to TRBD1 (5 bases). CDR3 length: 17 residues. With 3 bases removed from V and 0 bases from J, the gap between germline ends came to 12 bases. CDR1 is MDHEN, CDR2 SYDVKM, per germline. CDR3 in DNA: TGTGCCAGCAGTTTGGCAGGGCCACTCTCTGGGGCCAACGTCCTGACTTTC. Translation: CASSLAGPLSGANVLTF.

The sample holds a few counts of this clone. CDR3 bases: TGCGCCAGCAGCTTGGCGAACGTGGAAGGCGCTGAAGCTTTCTTT. Translated, it gives CASSLANVEGAEAFF. V gene TRBV5-1 combines with J gene TRBJ1-1; D gene unclear. This CDR3 spans 15 amino acids. Germline V lookup: CDR1 SGHRS, CDR2 YFSETQ. V lost 0 bases and J lost 6, with 15 bases in between. The complete variable domain, with remaining parts taken from reference TRBV5-1 and TRBJ1-1, reads KAGVTQTPRYLIKTRGQQVTLSCSPISGHRSVSWYQQTPGQGLQFLFEYFSETQRNKGNFPGRFSGRQFSNSRSEMNVSTLELGDSALYLCASSLANVEGAEAFFGQGTRLTVV.

A few counts support this clone. The chain links TRBV15 to TRBJ2-7; 7 bases match TRBD1. The CDR3 is 15 amino acids. Germline CDR1 is LNHNV and CDR2 is YYDKDF (reference sequence). With 5 bases clipped from V and 2 bases from J, the junction kept 9 bases outside the gene matches. DNA of the CDR3: TGTGCCACCAGCCTTTACAGGGGAATCGCCTACGAGCAGTACTTC. Its translation: CATSLYRGIAYEQYF.

J is TRBJ2-1 and V is TRBV27; D tentatively fits TRBD1 or TRBD2 (5 bases each). CDR1 and CDR2 from the germline V gene are MNHEY and SMNVEV (reference sequence). The CDR3 loop spans 14 amino acids. Trimming stripped 1 base from V and 5 bases from J, with 9 bases between. CDR3 in DNA: TGTGCCAGCAGTTTATACGGGGCCGACAATGAGCAGTTCTTC. It codes for CASSLYGADNEQFF.

This chain joins TRBV5-4 and TRBJ2-7, with 8 bases lining up with TRBD1. The ends lost 3 bases at V and 3 bases at J; junction bases unmatched: 5. The CDR3 spans 14 residues. In germline, CDR1 is SGHNT, CDR2 YYREEE (reference sequence). CDR3 nucleotides: TGTGCCAGCAGCTCTCAGGGGGCCGGCTACGAGCAGTACTTC. It specifies CASSSQGAGYEQYF.

This rearrangement joins TRBV7-9 to TRBJ1-1, with D maybe TRBD1 (6 bases). V gave up 8 bases and J gave up 1 base, with 11 bases separating them. The CDR3 is 13 residues long. Germline-derived CDR1 and CDR2 are SEHNR and FQNEAQ (reference sequence). This CDR3 reads CASLRGGNTEAFF. As DNA, the CDR3 is TGTGCCAGCCTTCGAGGGGGGAACACTGAAGCTTTCTTT.

This clone was found a few times. The chain combines TRBV28 with TRBJ2-7; D is tentatively TRBD1 or TRBD2 (5 bases each). CDR3 length: 15 residues. Trimming removed 10 bases at V and 5 bases at J, with 24 bases between. Germline assignment: CDR1 MDHEN and CDR2 SYDVKM. CDR3 amino acids: CANPYPPGRRNEQYF. The CDR3 DNA follows: TGTGCCAACCCTTATCCCCCGGGACGAAGGAACGAGCAGTACTTC.

The chain combines TRBV28 with TRBJ1-2, with 8 bases fitting TRBD1. Germline V gives CDR1 MDHEN, CDR2 SYDVKM. Trimming removed 2 bases from V and 0 bases from J; junction bases left unmatched: 5. The CDR3 totals 16 residues. CDR3 bases: TGTGCCAGCAGTTTAACCGGGACAGGCTCTAACTATGGCTACACCTTC. Protein sequence: CASSLTGTGSNYGYTF.

This chain links TRBV6-5 with TRBJ2-6; D unresolved. V lost 2 bases and J 0 bases, leaving 8 bases between the germline ends. Looked up from germline, CDR1 is MNHEY and CDR2 is SVGAGI. CDR3 length equals 16 residues. CDR3 sequence (DNA): TGTGCCAGCAGTTACGCGGCCTACTCTGGGGCCAACGTCCTGACTTTC. Protein sequence: CASSYAAYSGANVLTF.

The gene calls are TRBV27 and TRBJ1-5; D unclear. V was clipped by 6 bases and J by 0 bases, with 18 bases between them. The CDR3 totals 17 residues. Germline V gives CDR1 MNHEY, CDR2 SMNVEV (reference sequence). The CDR3 nucleotides are TGTGCCAGCAGCCCAGTAACGCCGGGAGCTAGCAATCAGCCCCAGCATTTT. Translation gives CASSPVTPGASNQPQHF.

The V and J genes are TRBV2 and TRBJ2-6, with 12 bases matching TRBD2. V shed 7 bases and J 1 base; nucleotides not matched to a gene: 5. Germline V CDR1 and CDR2: SNHLY, FYNNEI. The CDR3 consists of 17 residues. In DNA form, the CDR3 reads TGTGCCAGCACTAGGACTAGCGGGAATTCTGGGGCCAACGTCCTGACTTTC. The encoded protein is CASTRTSGNSGANVLTF. Variable domain in full (rest from reference TRBV2 and TRBJ2-6): EPEVTQTPSHQVTQMGQEVILRCVPISNHLYFYWYRQILGQKVEFLVSFYNNEISEKSEIFDDQFSVERPDGSNFTLKIRSTKLEDSAMYFCASTRTSGNSGANVLTFGAGSRLTVL.

This clone was seen only a few times. The CDR3 sequence is CASSPDRVSLYF. The CDR3, as DNA: TGTGCCAGCAGTCCGGACAGGGTTTCTCTGTACTTC. The chain employs TRBV5-4 and TRBJ2-7; 8 bases align to TRBD1. The CDR3 is made up of 12 amino acids. Per the germline V gene, CDR1 is SGHNT and CDR2 is YYREEE (reference sequence). J lost 12 bases, V lost 5 bases, and 10 bases had no gene match.

This clone has a single count. The chain couples TRBV18 to TRBJ2-1, with D perhaps TRBD2 (6 bases). The CDR3 is 15 amino acids. Germline lookup yields CDR1 KGHSH and CDR2 LQKENI. V lost 0 bases and J lost 6, with 12 bases in between. CDR3 protein: CASSPPGGNVNEQFF. The CDR3 region has the DNA TGTGCCAGCTCACCACCTGGGGGGAACGTCAATGAGCAGTTCTTC.